One and the same sample provided the 5 T cell receptor beta chains below, sequenced in a study of T cell responses to AZD1222 COVID-19 vaccine. The assay was immunoSEQ multiplex PCR, and TCRdb's table has in-frame clones only and misses some. The table has 92,000 or so clones, approximately 87% seen once; the top ten hold roughly 24%. The sequencing here drew on peripheral blood, taken on day 0 of AZD1222 vaccination. The receptors originated from an adult in good health.

This chain links TRBV2 with TRBJ2-1, with TRBD2 matching 8 bases. V shed 3 bases and J 5 bases; nucleotides not matched to a gene: 3. This CDR3 region has 14 residues. CDR1 is SNHLY, CDR2 FYNNEI, per germline. This CDR3 reads CASSDREGDNEQFF. The CDR3 coding sequence is TGTGCCAGCAGTGACCGGGAGGGCGACAATGAGCAGTTCTTC.

This chain uses TRBV6-5 with TRBJ2-1, with a possible D match to TRBD2 (5 bases). Trimming left V 0 bases short and J 7 bases short, with 10 bases between. The CDR3 contains 14 residues. Germline V lookup: CDR1 MNHEY, CDR2 SVGAGI. CDR3 in amino acids: CASSYSGSWNEQFF. CDR3 sequence (DNA): TGTGCCAGCAGTTACTCGGGGAGTTGGAATGAGCAGTTCTTC.

This rearrangement joins TRBV6-6 to TRBJ2-2; 11 positions match TRBD1. The junction had 5 bases not matched to a gene; V was cut back by 8 bases and J by 6 bases. The CDR3 loop spans 14 amino acids. Germline V gene sequence: CDR1 MNHNY, CDR2 SVGAGI (reference sequence). The CDR3 spells CASAWTGGSGELFF. The DNA for the CDR3 is TGTGCCAGCGCTTGGACAGGGGGCTCCGGGGAGCTGTTTTTT.

The rearrangement joins TRBV3-1 (or the pseudogene TRBV3-2) to TRBJ2-3, with D perhaps matching TRBD2 (5 bases). Looked up from germline, CDR1 is LGHDT and CDR2 is YNNKEL (reference sequence). The CDR3 consists of 14 residues. Trimming took off 7 bases at V and 2 bases at J, with 13 bases between the two ends. The CDR3 sequence is CASMPGGFTDTQYF. The DNA of the CDR3 is TGTGCCAGCATGCCAGGCGGGTTCACAGATACGCAGTATTTT.

Here the CDR3 reads CASSLTADPSPAFF. The CDR3 coding sequence is TGCGCCAGCAGCTTGACAGCCGATCCGTCTCCAGCTTTCTTT. This chain uses TRBV5-1 with TRBJ1-1; D not resolved. The V and J ends lost 1 base and 10 bases respectively, with 17 bases between them. This CDR3 comprises 14 residues. Per germline, CDR1 SGHRS and CDR2 YFSETQ.